This TCR beta chain was sequenced in a study of cytomegalovirus exposure and HLA in healthy donors. Findings of the study overall: Most of the TCR beta V segments (in an earlier analysis) were productive either about 87% or about 30% of the time. A later analysis showed TCR association rates differing by HLA locus, peaking at DRB1 and lowest at HLA-C.

This clone has more than one count but fewer than ten. Its antigen remains unknown. Primers for the PCR totalled 60 Vbeta and 13 Jbeta. The data were produced by immunoSEQ multiplex PCR, yet TCRdb's version contains in-frame clones alone and is incomplete. The table has around 200,000 clones, about 81% seen once. The CDR3 length is 14 residues. Germline V gene data show CDR1 as MDHEN and CDR2 as SYDVKM. Trimming took 10 bases from V and 7 from J, leaving 23 bases between them. The gene calls are TRBV28 and TRBJ2-7; TRBD1 is a possible D gene (6 bases). Material: PBMCs. This clonotype originated in a middle-aged woman in good health and CMV-seronegative. The CDR3 loop is CATLPGVRLSEQYF. The CDR3 DNA is TGTGCCACTCTCCCAGGGGTTAGGCTAAGTGAGCAGTACTTC.